Presented here are 16 T cell receptor beta chains from one specimen sequenced in a study of blood T cell repertoires in COVID-19. This table comes from immunoSEQ multiplex PCR, and its TCRdb copy is limited to in-frame clones, with some not included. The sample holds approximately 190,000 clones; 84% are singletons and the top ten take around 20%. The sequencing input was peripheral blood. The receptors were sampled from a human donor in a cohort sampled during active COVID-19.

The chain combines TRBV5-8 with TRBJ1-1; TRBD1 is a possible D gene (6 bases). The CDR3 consists of 18 residues. Germline CDR1 and CDR2: SGHTS and YDEGEE. The V end lost 0 bases, the J end lost 2 bases, and 20 bases lay between the germline ends. The CDR3 loop is CASSLDWGPTSLNTEAFF. The CDR3 nucleotides are TGTGCCAGCAGCTTGGATTGGGGGCCCACCAGCTTAAACACTGAAGCTTTCTTT.

The chain employs TRBV5-4 and TRBJ2-5, with D possibly matching TRBD2 (6 bases). In germline, CDR1 is SGHNT, CDR2 YYREEE (reference sequence). The CDR3 covers 16 residues. Trimming shortened V by 5 bases and J by 2 bases, and 19 bases separated the two germline ends. The CDR3 DNA reads as TGTGCCAGCAGTTTTCCCGCGGGTCGGGGGCAAGAGACCCAGTACTTC. Amino acids: CASSFPAGRGQETQYF. Full variable domain (outside the CDR3, taken from reference TRBV5-4 and TRBJ2-5): ETGVTQSPTHLIKTRGQQVTLRCSSQSGHNTVSWYQQALGQGPQFIFQYYREEENGRGNFPPRFSGLQFPNYSSELNVNALELDDSALYLCASSFPAGRGQETQYFGPGTRLLVL.

The CDR3 region is CASSQPSFGSGNTGELFF. CDR3 in DNA: TGTGCCAGCAGCCAACCGAGCTTTGGTAGCGGGAACACCGGGGAGCTGTTTTTT. The chain links TRBV4-2 to TRBJ2-2; D might be TRBD2 (6 bases). Deletions cut 2 bases from V and 1 base from J, with 17 bases between. The length of the CDR3 is 18 residues. Germline CDR1 LGHNA, CDR2 YNFKEQ.

The sample holds one count of this clone. The rearrangement joins TRBV6-5 to TRBJ2-5; TRBD1 is a possible D gene (6 bases). The CDR3 has 15 residues. Germline V gene data show CDR1 as MNHEY and CDR2 as SVGAGI. V lost 6 bases, J lost 5 bases, and 19 bases lay in between. The CDR3 DNA reads TGTGCCAGCAGGGGACAAGGGCGGGTGAGGGAGACCCAGTACTTC. Its protein is CASRGQGRVRETQYF.

V gene TRBV10-2 combines with J gene TRBJ2-5; possibly TRBD1 for D (5 bases). The CDR3 extends over 11 amino acids. V lost 8 bases to trimming and J lost 7 bases, with 11 bases between them. Germline assignment: CDR1 WSHSY and CDR2 SAAADI. The DNA of the CDR3 is TGCGCCAGCTTAGACAGCGTGACCCAGTACTTC. It is translated as CASLDSVTQYF.

This chain connects TRBV6-5 to TRBJ1-5, with TRBD1 matching 9 bases. CDR1 and CDR2 (germline): MNHEY, SVGAGI. Losses at the gene ends were 7 bases for V and 6 bases for J; bases not matched to a gene: 7. CDR3 length: 14 residues. CDR3 DNA sequence: TGTGCCAGCACCAAAACAGGGGGCAGTCAGCCCCAGCATTTT. It is translated as CASTKTGGSQPQHF.

This clone has a handful of counts. V is TRBV7-6 and J is TRBJ2-1, with D possibly matching TRBD1 (7 bases). The V gene lost 1 base and the J gene lost 7 bases, with 17 bases spanning the gap. The CDR3 is 16 amino acids. Looked up from germline, CDR1 is SGHVS and CDR2 is FNYEAQ. The CDR3 DNA sequence: TGTGCCAGCAGCTTAGGATTCGTGCCAGGGGGGAATGAGCAGTTCTTC. This sequence encodes CASSLGFVPGGNEQFF.

The chain employs TRBV5-4 and TRBJ2-7; tentative D call: TRBD1 (5 bases). V gave up 4 bases and J gave up 2 bases, with 10 bases separating them. Germline-derived CDR1 and CDR2 are SGHNT and YYREEE (reference sequence). The CDR3 has 13 residues. In nucleotides, the CDR3 is TGTGCCAGCAGCAACGGACAAGCCTACGAGCAGTACTTC. Its translation: CASSNGQAYEQYF.

The chain couples TRBV5-4 to TRBJ2-2; 7 nucleotides agree with TRBD2. The CDR3 totals 16 residues. Germline values: CDR1 SGHNT, CDR2 YYREEE (reference sequence). Trimming cost V 1 base and J 5 bases; bases outside gene matches: 8. The CDR3 DNA is TGTGCCAGCAGCTTGAGGGGAGGGAGCGCAACCGGGGAGCTGTTTTTT. This sequence encodes CASSLRGGSATGELFF.

A single count supports this clone. The V and J genes are TRBV7-8 and TRBJ1-1; unclear D gene. This CDR3 contains 13 residues. Trimming cost V 5 bases and J 1 base, with 8 bases left between them. The germline V gene encodes CDR1 SGHVS and CDR2 FQNEAQ. The CDR3 protein is CASSREGNTEAFF. CDR3 coding DNA: TGTGCCAGCAGCCGCGAGGGGAACACTGAAGCTTTCTTT.

The V call is TRBV28, the J call TRBJ1-5, with 7 bases aligning to TRBD1. In germline, CDR1 is MDHEN, CDR2 SYDVKM. Trimming cost V 8 bases and J 3 bases; bases outside gene matches: 4. This CDR3 contains 13 residues. CDR3 region: CASGGQPNQPQHF. DNA for the CDR3: TGTGCCAGCGGGGGACAGCCCAATCAGCCCCAGCATTTT.

The chain has TRBV27 and TRBJ2-7, with 9 bases lining up with TRBD1. Trimming cost V 3 bases and J 5 bases; bases outside gene matches: 5. CDR1 and CDR2 (germline): MNHEY, SMNVEV (reference sequence). The CDR3 sequence is 14 residues long. CDR3 DNA sequence: TGTGCCAGCAGTTTCAGGGACAGGGACCACGAGCAGTACTTC. Amino acids: CASSFRDRDHEQYF.

The chain couples TRBV12-3 or TRBV12-4 to TRBJ1-2, with D unresolved. This CDR3 is 12 amino acids long. Trimming took off 3 bases at V and 5 bases at J, with 7 bases between the two ends. The CDR3 here is CASSFSVYGYTF. CDR3 DNA: TGTGCCAGCAGTTTCTCAGTTTATGGCTACACCTTC.

The CDR3 loop is CAIQGQRDQPQHF. CDR3 nucleotides: TGTGCCATCCAGGGACAGAGAGATCAGCCCCAGCATTTT. The chain uses TRBV10-3 and TRBJ1-5; 7 bases match TRBD1. With V trimmed by 8 bases and J by 5 bases, 6 bases remained unmatched. Germline assignment: CDR1 ENHRY and CDR2 SYGVKD. This CDR3 is built from 13 residues.

V usage is TRBV5-1 and J usage is TRBJ1-1; TRBD1 is a possible D gene (6 bases). The CDR3 has 14 amino acids. Trimming pared 3 bases from V and 4 bases from J, leaving 13 bases between. Germline CDR1 and CDR2: SGHRS and YFSETQ. Here the CDR3 reads CASSSTGYATEAFF. For the CDR3, the DNA is TGCGCCAGCAGCTCCACAGGGTACGCCACTGAAGCTTTCTTT.

The chain combines TRBV6-5 with TRBJ1-6, with D possibly being TRBD1 (5 bases). Germline V gives CDR1 MNHEY, CDR2 SVGAGI. The CDR3 totals 15 residues. Trimming removed 8 bases from V and 7 bases from J, with 18 bases in between. CDR3 residues: CASSRSDRGNSPLHF. The CDR3 DNA sequence: TGTGCCAGCTCCCGAAGCGACAGAGGAAATTCACCCCTCCACTTT.